This entry is about one T cell receptor beta chain. This specimen belongs to a study of blood T cell repertoires in COVID-19. Study context: The analysed material was cDNA or gDNA that came from T cells, B-cell-depleted T cells, or PBMCs.

CDR1 and CDR2 from the germline V gene are MDHEN and SYDVKM. The CDR3 sequence is 13 residues long. V gave up 3 bases and J gave up 8 bases, with 12 bases separating them. Generated by immunoSEQ multiplex PCR, the TCRdb table keeps only in-frame clones and is missing some. The sample holds 200,000 to 300,000 clones, around 89% seen once. V and J are TRBV28 and TRBJ2-3, with D perhaps matching TRBD1 (5 bases). Input material: PBMCs or T cells enriched from blood (not recorded which). The receptor's source is a woman aged 40 to 49 with acute COVID-19. For the CDR3, the DNA is TGTGCCAGCAGTTTTTCAGGGTTAGTTACGCAGTATTTT. This sequence encodes CASSFSGLVTQYF.